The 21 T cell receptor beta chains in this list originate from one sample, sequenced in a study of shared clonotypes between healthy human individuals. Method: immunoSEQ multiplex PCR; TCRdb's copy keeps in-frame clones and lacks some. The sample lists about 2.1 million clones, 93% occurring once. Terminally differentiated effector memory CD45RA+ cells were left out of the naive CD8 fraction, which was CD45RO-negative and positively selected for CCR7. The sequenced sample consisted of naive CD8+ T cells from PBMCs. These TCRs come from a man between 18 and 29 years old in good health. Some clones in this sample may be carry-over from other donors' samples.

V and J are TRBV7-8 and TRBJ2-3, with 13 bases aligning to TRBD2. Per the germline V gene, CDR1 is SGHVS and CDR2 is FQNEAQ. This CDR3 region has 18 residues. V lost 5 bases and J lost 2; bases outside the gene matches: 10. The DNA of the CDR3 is TGTGCCAGCAGCCTAGGACTAGCGGGAGCGTTAATCACAGATACGCAGTATTTT. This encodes CASSLGLAGALITDTQYF. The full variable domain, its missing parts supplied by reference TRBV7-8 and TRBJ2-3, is GAGVSQSPRYKVAKRGQDVALRCDPISGHVSLFWYQQALGQGPEFLTYFQNEAQLDKSGLPSDRFFAERPEGSVSTLKIQRTQQEDSAVYLCASSLGLAGALITDTQYFGPGTRLTVL.

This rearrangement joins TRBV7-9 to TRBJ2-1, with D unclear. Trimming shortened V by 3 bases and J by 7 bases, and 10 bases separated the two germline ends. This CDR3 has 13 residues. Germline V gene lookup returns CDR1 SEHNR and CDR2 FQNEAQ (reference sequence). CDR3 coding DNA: TGTGCCAGCAGCTTCCGGGCGTCGAATGAGCAGTTCTTC. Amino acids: CASSFRASNEQFF.

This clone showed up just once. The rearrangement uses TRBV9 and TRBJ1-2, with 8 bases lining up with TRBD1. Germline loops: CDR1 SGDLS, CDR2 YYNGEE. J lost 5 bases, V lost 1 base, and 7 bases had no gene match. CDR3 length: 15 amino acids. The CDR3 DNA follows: TGTGCCAGCAGCGTATTCGACAGGGGATCATATGGCTACACCTTC. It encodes CASSVFDRGSYGYTF.

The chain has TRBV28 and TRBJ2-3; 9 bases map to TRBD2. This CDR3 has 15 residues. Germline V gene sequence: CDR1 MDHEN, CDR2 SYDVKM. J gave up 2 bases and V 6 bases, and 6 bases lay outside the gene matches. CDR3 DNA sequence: TGTGCCAGCAGACTAGCGGGCGGACTCACAGATACGCAGTATTTT. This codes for CASRLAGGLTDTQYF.

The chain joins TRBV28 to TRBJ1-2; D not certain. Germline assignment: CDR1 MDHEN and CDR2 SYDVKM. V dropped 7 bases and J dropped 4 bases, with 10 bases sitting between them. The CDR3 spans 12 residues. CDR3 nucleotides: TGTGCCAGCATCGGGGTAGGCTATGGCTACACCTTC. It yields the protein CASIGVGYGYTF.

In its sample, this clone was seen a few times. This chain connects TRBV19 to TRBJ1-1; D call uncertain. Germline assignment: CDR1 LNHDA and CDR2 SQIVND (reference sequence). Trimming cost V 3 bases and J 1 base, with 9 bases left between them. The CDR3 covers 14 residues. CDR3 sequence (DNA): TGTGCCAGTAGTATCTTCGGACCGAACACTGAAGCTTTCTTT. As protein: CASSIFGPNTEAFF.

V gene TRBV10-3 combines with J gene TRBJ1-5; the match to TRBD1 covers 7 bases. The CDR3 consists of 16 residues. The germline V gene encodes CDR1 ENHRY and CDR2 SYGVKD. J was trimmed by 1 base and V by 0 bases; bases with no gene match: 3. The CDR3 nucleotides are TGTGCCATCAGTGAGTCCGGGACAGCCAGCAATCAGCCCCAGCATTTT. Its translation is CAISESGTASNQPQHF.

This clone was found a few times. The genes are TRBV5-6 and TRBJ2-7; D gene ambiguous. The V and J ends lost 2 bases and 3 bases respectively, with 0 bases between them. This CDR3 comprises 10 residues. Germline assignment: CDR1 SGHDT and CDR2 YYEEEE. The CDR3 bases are TGTGCCAGCAGCTTCTACGAGCAGTACTTC. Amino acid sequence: CASSFYEQYF.

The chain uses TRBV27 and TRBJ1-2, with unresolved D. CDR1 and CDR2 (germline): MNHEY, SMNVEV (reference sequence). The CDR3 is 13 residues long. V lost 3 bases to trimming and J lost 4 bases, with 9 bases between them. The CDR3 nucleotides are TGTGCCAGCAGTTTCGCACTCACCTATGGCTACACCTTC. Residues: CASSFALTYGYTF.

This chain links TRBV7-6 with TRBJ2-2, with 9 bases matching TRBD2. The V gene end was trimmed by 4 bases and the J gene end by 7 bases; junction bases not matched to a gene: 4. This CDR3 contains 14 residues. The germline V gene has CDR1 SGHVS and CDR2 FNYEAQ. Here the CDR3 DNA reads TGTGCCAGCAGCTGGGGACTAGCCCGCGGGGAGCTGTTTTTT. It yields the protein CASSWGLARGELFF. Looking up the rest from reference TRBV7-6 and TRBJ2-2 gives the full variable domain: GAGVSQSPRYKVTKRGQDVALRCDPISGHVSLYWYRQALGQGPEFLTYFNYEAQQDKSGLPNDRFSAERPEGSISTLTIQRTEQRDSAMYRCASSWGLARGELFFGEGSRLTVL.

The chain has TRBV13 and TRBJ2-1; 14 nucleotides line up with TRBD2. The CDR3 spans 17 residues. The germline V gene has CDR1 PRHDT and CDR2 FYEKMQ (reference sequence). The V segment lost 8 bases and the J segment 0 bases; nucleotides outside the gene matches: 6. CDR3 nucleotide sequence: TGTGCCAGCTTGGGACTAGCGGGAGATCCCTCCTACAATGAGCAGTTCTTC. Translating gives CASLGLAGDPSYNEQFF.

CDR3 residues: CATSGPLAGETYEQYF. The CDR3 DNA reads as TGTGCCACCAGTGGTCCTCTAGCGGGAGAAACCTACGAGCAGTACTTC. The chain couples TRBV15 to TRBJ2-7; 10 bases align to TRBD2. The CDR3 sequence is 16 residues long. V lost 6 bases, J lost 2 bases, and 10 bases stayed unmatched. CDR1 is LNHNV, CDR2 YYDKDF, per germline (reference sequence). The whole variable domain, filled in from reference TRBV15 and TRBJ2-7, reads DAMVIQNPRYQVTQFGKPVTLSCSQTLNHNVMYWYQQKSSQAPKLLFHYYDKDFNNEADTPDNFQSRRPNTSFCFLDIRSPGLGDTAMYLCATSGPLAGETYEQYFGPGTRLTVT.

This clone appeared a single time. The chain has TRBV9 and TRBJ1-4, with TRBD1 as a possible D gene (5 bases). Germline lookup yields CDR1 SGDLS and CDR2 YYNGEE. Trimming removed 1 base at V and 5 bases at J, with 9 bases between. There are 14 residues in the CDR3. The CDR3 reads CASSVQGGNEKLFF. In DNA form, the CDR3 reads TGTGCCAGCAGCGTACAGGGAGGGAATGAAAAACTGTTTTTT.

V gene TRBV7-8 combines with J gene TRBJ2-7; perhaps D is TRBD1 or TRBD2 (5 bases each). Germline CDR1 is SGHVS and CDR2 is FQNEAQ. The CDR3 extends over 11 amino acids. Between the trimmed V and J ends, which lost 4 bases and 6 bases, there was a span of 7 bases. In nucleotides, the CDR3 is TGTGCCAGCAGCTCGGGACCCGAGCAGTACTTC. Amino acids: CASSSGPEQYF.

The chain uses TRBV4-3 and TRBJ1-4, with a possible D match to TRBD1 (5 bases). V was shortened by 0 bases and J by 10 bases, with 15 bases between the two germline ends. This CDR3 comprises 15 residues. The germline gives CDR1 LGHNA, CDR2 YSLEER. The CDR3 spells CASSQDKGWDGKLFF. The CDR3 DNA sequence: TGCGCCAGCAGCCAAGATAAGGGCTGGGACGGAAAACTGTTTTTT.

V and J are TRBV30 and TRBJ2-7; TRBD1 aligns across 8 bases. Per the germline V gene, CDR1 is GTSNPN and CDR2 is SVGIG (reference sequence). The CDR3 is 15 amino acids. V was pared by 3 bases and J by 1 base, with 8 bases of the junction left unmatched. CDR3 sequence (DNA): TGTGCCTGGAGGGGAGACAGGGGACCTTCCTACGAGCAGTACTTC. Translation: CAWRGDRGPSYEQYF.

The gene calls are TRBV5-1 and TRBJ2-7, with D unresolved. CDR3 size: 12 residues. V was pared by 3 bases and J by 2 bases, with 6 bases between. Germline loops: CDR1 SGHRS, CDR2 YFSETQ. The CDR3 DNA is TGCGCCAGCAGCTCGAACACCTACGAGCAGTACTTC. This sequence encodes CASSSNTYEQYF.

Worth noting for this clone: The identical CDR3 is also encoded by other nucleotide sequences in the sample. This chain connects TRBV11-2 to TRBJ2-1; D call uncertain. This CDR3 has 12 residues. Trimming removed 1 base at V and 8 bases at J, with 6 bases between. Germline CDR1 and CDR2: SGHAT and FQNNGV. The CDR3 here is CASSLGVHEQFF. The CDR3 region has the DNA TGTGCCAGCAGCTTAGGTGTCCATGAGCAGTTCTTC.

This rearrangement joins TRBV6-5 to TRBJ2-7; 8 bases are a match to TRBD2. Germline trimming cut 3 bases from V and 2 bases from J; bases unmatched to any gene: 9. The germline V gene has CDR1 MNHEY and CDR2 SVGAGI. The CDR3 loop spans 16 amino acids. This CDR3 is CASSYHREGLPYEQYF. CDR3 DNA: TGTGCCAGCAGTTATCACCGGGAGGGCCTCCCCTACGAGCAGTACTTC.

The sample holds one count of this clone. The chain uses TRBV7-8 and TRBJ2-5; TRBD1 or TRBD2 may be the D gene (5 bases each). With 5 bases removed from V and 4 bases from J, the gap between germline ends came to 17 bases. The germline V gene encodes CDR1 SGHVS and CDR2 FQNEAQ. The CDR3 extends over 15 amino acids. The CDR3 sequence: CASSLGTPRGETQYF. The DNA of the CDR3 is TGTGCCAGCAGCCTGGGGACCCCTAGGGGAGAGACCCAGTACTTC.

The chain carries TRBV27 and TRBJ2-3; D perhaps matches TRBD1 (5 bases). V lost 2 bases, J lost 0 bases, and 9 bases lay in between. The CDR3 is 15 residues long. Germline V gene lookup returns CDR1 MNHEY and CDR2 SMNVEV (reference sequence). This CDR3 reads CASSLSRVSTDTQYF. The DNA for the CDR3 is TGTGCCAGCAGTTTAAGCAGGGTTAGCACAGATACGCAGTATTTT.